The 19 T cell receptor beta chains reported below all come from one sample, sequenced in a study of molecular identifiers for immune sequencing clone quantification. TCRdb called the PCR reads again in MiXCR, with one record for every CDR3 protein. The table has about half a million distinct CDR3 sequences, around 23% seen once. The sample consisted of naive CD8+ T cells from blood, with Jurkat cell RNA spiked in. Described subset: FACS-sorted CD8+CD4-CCR7+CD45RA+ naive T cells. All receptors derive from a human donor in good health. Some libraries in this study had Jurkat cell RNA spiked in.

V and J are TRBV9 and TRBJ2-3; D is ambiguous. Germline-derived CDR1 and CDR2 are SGDLS and YYNGEE. V dropped 5 bases and J dropped 5 bases, with 24 bases sitting between them. This CDR3 has 17 residues. This CDR3 reads CASSFNSLTAGGDTQYF. DNA of the CDR3: TGTGCCAGCAGTTTTAACAGTCTCACGGCCGGCGGAGATACGCAGTATTTT. Variable domain in full (rest from reference TRBV9 and TRBJ2-3): DSGVTQTPKHLITATGQRVTLRCSPRSGDLSVYWYQQSLDQGLQFLIQYYNGEERAKGNILERFSAQQFPDLHSELNLSSLELGDSALYFCASSFNSLTAGGDTQYFGPGTRLTVL.

On this clonotype itself: A much larger clone sits a single nucleotide away, making a read error possible. The chain combines TRBV20-1 with TRBJ2-7; D is possibly TRBD1 or TRBD2 (5 bases each). V lost 0 bases and J 4 bases, leaving 16 bases between the germline ends. Germline V gene data show CDR1 as DFQATT and CDR2 as SNEGSKA (reference sequence). CDR3 size: 15 residues. The CDR3 loop reads CSARDSGRLTYEQYF. CDR3 bases: TGCAGTGCTAGAGACTCGGGACGCCTGACGTACGAGCAGTACTTC.

This clonotype occurred many times. The rearrangement uses TRBV7-6 and TRBJ2-1; unclear D gene. The CDR3 length is 15 residues. Germline V lookup: CDR1 SGHVS, CDR2 FNYEAQ. The ends were cut back, 1 base at V and 5 bases at J, with 12 bases in the middle. The CDR3: CASSLVGSLDNEQFF. The CDR3, as DNA: TGTGCCAGCAGCTTAGTAGGGTCCTTGGACAATGAGCAGTTCTTC.

The CDR3 reads CASSRRVLNEQFF. CDR3 sequence (DNA): TGTGCCAGCAGCAGAAGAGTTCTAAATGAGCAGTTCTTC. The genes are TRBV3-1 and TRBJ2-1; D call uncertain. Germline assignment: CDR1 LGHDT and CDR2 YNNKEL (reference sequence). CDR3 size: 13 residues. V was pared by 5 bases and J by 7 bases, with 12 bases between.

Concerning this clonotype: Being one base from a much bigger clone, this may be a read error. The chain uses TRBV5-1 and TRBJ2-7, with TRBD2 matching over 7 bases. Germline values: CDR1 SGHRS, CDR2 YFSETQ. The CDR3 extends over 16 amino acids. V trimming: 4 bases; J trimming: 2 bases; junction bases outside the gene matches: 12. Here the CDR3 DNA reads TGCGCCAGCAGCGCCCCCGGGACTATCGGAACCTACGAGCAGTACTTC. Translated, it gives CASSAPGTIGTYEQYF.

For this clonotype: A clone one base away is much larger, so this may be a read error. V gene TRBV6-2 or TRBV6-3 combines with J gene TRBJ1-1, with D unclear. The V end was cut by 6 bases, the J end by 6 bases, with 14 bases between. The germline V gene has CDR1 MNHEY and CDR2 SVGEGT. The length of the CDR3 is 13 residues. In DNA form, the CDR3 reads TGTGCCAGCAGAGACGTCAGGTTCCCTGAAGCTTTCTTT. Amino acid sequence: CASRDVRFPEAFF.

This clonotype has only a few counts. The CDR3 nucleotides read TGTGCCAGCAGCTCCGAAGCCCTGGGGGCCTACGAGCAGTACTTC. Its protein is CASSSEALGAYEQYF. The chain combines TRBV5-5 with TRBJ2-7; D could derive from TRBD1 or TRBD2 (5 bases each). Per the germline V gene, CDR1 is SGHKS and CDR2 is YYEKEE (reference sequence). V lost 3 bases and J lost 2, with 15 bases in between. This CDR3 is 15 amino acids long. Complete variable domain (other parts from reference TRBV5-5 and TRBJ2-7): DAGVTQSPTHLIKTRGQQVTLRCSPISGHKSVSWYQQVLGQGPQFIFQYYEKEERGRGNFPDRFSARQFPNYSSELNVNALLLGDSALYLCASSSEALGAYEQYFGPGTRLTVT.

This clonotype came up a few times. The gene calls are TRBV5-5 and TRBJ2-2; D is unclear. Trimming pared 5 bases from V and 5 bases from J, leaving 16 bases between. This CDR3 is 15 amino acids long. Germline CDR1 reads SGHKS; CDR2 reads YYEKEE (reference sequence). The CDR3 nucleotides read TGTGCCAGCAGTTATCAAAACAGCCTTACCGGGGAGCTGTTTTTT. Protein: CASSYQNSLTGELFF.

This rearrangement joins TRBV2 to TRBJ1-1; a possible D gene is TRBD1 (6 bases). Per germline, CDR1 SNHLY and CDR2 FYNNEI. V lost 8 bases and J 0 bases, leaving 13 bases between the germline ends. The CDR3 extends over 14 amino acids. In DNA, the CDR3 is TGTGCCAGCTGGGGGGCGATCGTGAACACTGAAGCTTTCTTT. This encodes CASWGAIVNTEAFF.

Ten or more counts support this clonotype. The chain joins TRBV5-6 to TRBJ1-4; unclear D gene. The germline V gene has CDR1 SGHDT and CDR2 YYEEEE. The CDR3 runs to 15 residues. The V end lost 0 bases, the J end lost 6 bases, and 12 bases lay between the germline ends. CDR3 bases: TGTGCCAGCAGCTTGGAGCGCGGGAAGGATGAAAAACTGTTTTTT. Its protein product is CASSLERGKDEKLFF.

This clonotype was picked up a small number of times. The chain employs TRBV27 and TRBJ2-7, with 13 bases fitting TRBD2. The length of the CDR3 is 18 residues. V shed 2 bases, J shed 2 bases, and the junction held 9 bases outside the gene matches. Germline CDR1 reads MNHEY; CDR2 reads SMNVEV (reference sequence). CDR3: CASSLGKLAGGPPYEQYF. DNA of the CDR3: TGTGCCAGCAGTTTAGGAAAACTAGCGGGAGGGCCCCCCTACGAGCAGTACTTC.

Of note for this clonotype: The junction differs from germline at one of its ends, possibly a read error. The chain employs TRBV7-9 and TRBJ2-6; D might be TRBD1 (5 bases). There are 14 residues in the CDR3. In germline, CDR1 is SEHNR, CDR2 FQNEAQ (reference sequence). CDR3 nucleotide sequence: TGTGCCAGCAGCATTGACCCTGGGGCCAGCGTCCTGACTTTC. Protein product: CASSIDPGASVLTF.

The V gene is TRBV28, the J gene TRBJ2-7, with 8 bases aligning to TRBD1. V gave up 6 bases and J gave up 3 bases; unmatched junction bases: 16. The V gene's germline CDR1 is MDHEN and CDR2 SYDVKM. The CDR3 length is 17 residues. CDR3 sequence (DNA): TGTGCCAGCAGACTCCCCCGGGGGCAGGGGGCAAGCTACGAGCAGTACTTC. This sequence encodes CASRLPRGQGASYEQYF.

V and J are TRBV2 and TRBJ1-6; a weak D match, TRBD1 (5 bases). V dropped 4 bases and J dropped 4 bases, with 11 bases sitting between them. The CDR3 contains 15 residues. Germline V gene sequence: CDR1 SNHLY, CDR2 FYNNEI. In nucleotides, the CDR3 is TGTGCCAGCAGTGGCGACAGTAATTATAATTCACCCCTCCACTTT. Its translation is CASSGDSNYNSPLHF.

On this clonotype itself: A single base separates this from a much larger clone, so it may be a read error. A read error is likely, as this CDR3 ends without the conserved phenylalanine or tryptophan. The V call is TRBV7-9, the J call TRBJ2-1, with D perhaps TRBD1 (7 bases). The V end was cut by 7 bases, the J end by 0 bases, with 16 bases between. Germline V gives CDR1 SEHNR, CDR2 FQNEAQ (reference sequence). CDR3 length: 16 amino acids. The CDR3 DNA is TGTGCCAGCACCCCATCAGGGGGGAGCTCCTACAATGAGCAGTTCTCC. Amino acids: CASTPSGGSSYNEQFS.

This clonotype showed up just a few times. As DNA, the CDR3 is TGTGCCAGCAGCTTAGCCTCCACACGAGGGGGAAACACCGGGGAGCTGTTTTTT. This gives the protein CASSLASTRGGNTGELFF. The V and J genes are TRBV7-9 and TRBJ2-2; weak D call: TRBD1 (6 bases). V was pared by 0 bases and J by 2 bases, with 16 bases between. Germline lookup yields CDR1 SEHNR and CDR2 FQNEAQ (reference sequence). The CDR3 is 18 amino acids.

Comments on this clonotype: A much larger clone is a single base away; this may be a read error. This chain joins TRBV29-1 and TRBJ2-2; 11 positions agree with TRBD2. Per germline, CDR1 SQVTM and CDR2 ANQGSEA. The CDR3 loop spans 15 amino acids. With V trimmed by 5 bases and J by 4 bases, 6 bases remained unmatched. CDR3 region: CSVRLAGYTTGELFF. DNA of the CDR3: TGCAGCGTTAGACTAGCGGGATATACCACCGGGGAGCTGTTTTTT.

This clonotype appeared many times. This chain uses TRBV7-2 with TRBJ2-3; possibly TRBD2 for D (5 bases). This CDR3 has 13 amino acids. The V and J ends lost 4 bases and 4 bases respectively, with 9 bases between them. CDR1 is SGHTA, CDR2 FQGNSA, per germline. CDR3 loop: CASSSLGADTQYF. As DNA, the CDR3 is TGTGCCAGCAGCTCGCTCGGGGCAGATACGCAGTATTTT. Full variable domain (remainder filled in from reference TRBV7-2 and TRBJ2-3): GAGVSQSPSNKVTEKGKDVELRCDPISGHTALYWYRQSLGQGLEFLIYFQGNSAPDKSGLPSDRFSAERTGGSVSTLTIQRTQQEDSAVYLCASSSLGADTQYFGPGTRLTVL.

This clonotype was observed a handful of times. The rearrangement uses TRBV28 and TRBJ2-3, with 8 bases fitting TRBD1. This CDR3 has 14 residues. CDR1 and CDR2 (germline): MDHEN, SYDVKM. With V trimmed by 8 bases and J by 1 base, 5 bases remained unmatched. CDR3 sequence: CASLRQGRTDTQYF. In DNA, the CDR3 is TGTGCCAGCTTACGACAGGGGCGCACAGATACGCAGTATTTT.